This TCR beta chain appears in the sequencing data of a study of T cell repertoires in cytomegalovirus infection. The wider study: Both a matching HLA type and CMV infection were indicated by public TCR beta signatures.

TCRdb fed the reads into MiXCR, producing one record per CDR3 protein. The sample lists about 240,000 distinct CDR3 sequences, roughly 6.5% seen once, with around 6.5% in the top ten. Trimming removed 5 bases from V and 4 bases from J, with 11 bases in between. Germline values: CDR1 SNHLY, CDR2 FYNNEI. This CDR3 is built from 13 residues. This clonotype has a count of ten or more. This chain uses TRBV2 with TRBJ1-2, with D perhaps matching TRBD1 (5 bases). The TCR sequence derives from a human donor in good health (CMV status not recorded). Some clones in this sample may be carry-over from other donors' samples. The source material was PBMCs. CDR3 sequence reads: CASSWRGGYGYTF. For the CDR3, the DNA is TGTGCCAGCAGTTGGAGGGGAGGCTATGGCTACACCTTC.